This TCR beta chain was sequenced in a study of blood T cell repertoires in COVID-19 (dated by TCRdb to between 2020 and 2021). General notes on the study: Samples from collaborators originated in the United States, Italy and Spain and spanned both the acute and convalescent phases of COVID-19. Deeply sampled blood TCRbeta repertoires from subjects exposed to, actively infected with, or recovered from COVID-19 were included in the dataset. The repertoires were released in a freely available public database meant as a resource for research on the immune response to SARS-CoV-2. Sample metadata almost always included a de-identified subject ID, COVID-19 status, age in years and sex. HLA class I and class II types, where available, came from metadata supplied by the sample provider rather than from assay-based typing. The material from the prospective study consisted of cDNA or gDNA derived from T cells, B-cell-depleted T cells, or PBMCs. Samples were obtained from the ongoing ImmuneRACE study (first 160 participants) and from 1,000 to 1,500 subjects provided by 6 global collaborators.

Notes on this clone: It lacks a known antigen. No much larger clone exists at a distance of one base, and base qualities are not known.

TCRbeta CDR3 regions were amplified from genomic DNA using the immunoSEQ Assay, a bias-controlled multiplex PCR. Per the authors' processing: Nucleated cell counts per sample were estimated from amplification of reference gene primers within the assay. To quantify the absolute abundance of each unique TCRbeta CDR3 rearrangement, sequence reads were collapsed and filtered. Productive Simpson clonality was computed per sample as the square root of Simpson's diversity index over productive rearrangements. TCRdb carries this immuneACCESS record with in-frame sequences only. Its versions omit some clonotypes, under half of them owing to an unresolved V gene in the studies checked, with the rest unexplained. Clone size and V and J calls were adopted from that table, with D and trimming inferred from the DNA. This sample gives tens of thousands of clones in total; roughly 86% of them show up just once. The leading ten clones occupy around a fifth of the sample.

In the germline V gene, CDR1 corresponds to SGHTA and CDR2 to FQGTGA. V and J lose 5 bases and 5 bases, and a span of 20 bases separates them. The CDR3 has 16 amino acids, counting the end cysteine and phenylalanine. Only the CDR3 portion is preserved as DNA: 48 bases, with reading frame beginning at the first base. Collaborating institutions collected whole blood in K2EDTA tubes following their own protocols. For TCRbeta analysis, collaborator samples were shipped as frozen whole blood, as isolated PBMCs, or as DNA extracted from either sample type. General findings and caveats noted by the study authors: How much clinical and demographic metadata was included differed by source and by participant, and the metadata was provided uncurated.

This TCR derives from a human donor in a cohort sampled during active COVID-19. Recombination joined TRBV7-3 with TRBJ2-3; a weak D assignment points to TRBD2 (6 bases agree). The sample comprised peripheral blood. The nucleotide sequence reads TGTGCCAGCAGCCCCATAGGAGGGGCCGTCGGAGATACGCAGTATTTT. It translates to CASSPIGGAVGDTQYF.